This T cell receptor (beta chain) was recovered during a study of blood T cells in healthy people across ages. General study results and limits: Versus aged donors, long-lived donors had higher diversity and more naive CD4+ cells. From one million sequenced T cells, diversity estimates were lower bounds.

CDR3 size: 14 residues. CDR1 is MNHEY, CDR2 SVGAGI, per germline. V lost 3 bases to trimming and J lost 2 bases, with 9 bases between them. A J-beta primer mix and a sample-barcoded 5' primer were used in a second PCR of about 7 to 12 cycles. One entry per CDR3 protein results from TCRdb running MiXCR on the 5' RACE reads. The sample holds about 1 million distinct CDR3 sequences, under 45% seen once. This clonotype was counted a few times. The target antigen is unknown. The sample taken for sequencing was blood. This TCR was recovered from a woman in her fifties or sixties in good health. The V and J genes are TRBV6-5 and TRBJ2-3; D is undetermined. The CDR3 region has the DNA TGTGCCAGCAGTTATCTGGAGAACACAGATACGCAGTATTTT. Its protein is CASSYLENTDTQYF.